This passage covers 11 T cell receptor beta chains from one sample sequenced in a study of cytomegalovirus exposure and HLA in healthy donors. Primers for the PCR totalled 60 Vbeta and 13 Jbeta. Clones were sequenced by immunoSEQ multiplex PCR, and TCRdb holds only the in-frame ones, with some missing. The sample carries about 210,000 clones, around 76% recorded once. The sequenced sample consisted of PBMCs. These receptors came from a man between 35 and 55 years old in good health and CMV-seropositive.

The chain is built from TRBV7-9 and TRBJ2-7, with D possibly TRBD2 on 5 matching bases. Germline values: CDR1 SEHNR, CDR2 FQNEAQ (reference sequence). The V gene lost 5 bases and the J gene lost 9 bases, with 17 bases spanning the gap. This CDR3 region has 13 residues. The CDR3 loop is CASSTPGLGVQYV. CDR3 nucleotides: TGTGCCAGCAGCACCCCGGGCCTCGGGGTGCAGTACGTC.

This chain joins TRBV7-2 and TRBJ2-7; 8 positions match TRBD2. Germline CDR1 reads SGHTA; CDR2 reads FQGNSA. J gave up 2 bases and V 3 bases, and 6 bases lay outside the gene matches. The CDR3 loop spans 15 amino acids. CDR3 loop: CASSFGLAGTYEQYF. CDR3 nucleotides: TGTGCCAGCAGCTTCGGGCTAGCGGGTACCTACGAGCAGTACTTC.

V is TRBV7-8 and J is TRBJ2-7, with 12 bases matching TRBD2. The J segment lost 6 bases and the V segment lost 5 bases, leaving 5 bases of the junction unmatched. The CDR3 length is 14 residues. The V gene's germline CDR1 is SGHVS and CDR2 FQNEAQ. CDR3 bases: TGTGCCAGCAGCCTACGACTAGCGGGAGTCGAGCAGTACGTC. As protein: CASSLRLAGVEQYV.

This clone appeared a single time. The genes are TRBV7-2 and TRBJ2-3; possibly TRBD1 for D (6 bases). With 4 bases removed from V and 8 bases from J, the gap between germline ends came to 13 bases. This CDR3 contains 13 residues. Germline V CDR1 and CDR2: SGHTA, FQGNSA. The CDR3 reads CASSSDRSGTQYF. The CDR3 nucleotides read TGTGCCAGCAGCTCAGACAGGAGTGGTACGCAGTATTTT.

The genes are TRBV29-1 and TRBJ1-1, with 9 bases fitting TRBD1. V shed 7 bases, J shed 2 bases, and the junction held 14 bases outside the gene matches. CDR3 length: 16 residues. Germline CDR1 is SQVTM and CDR2 is ANQGSEA. The CDR3 is CSGRSPTGGLNTEAFF. The CDR3 coding sequence is TGCAGCGGTCGCTCCCCTACAGGGGGCCTTAACACTGAAGCTTTCTTT. The full variable domain, its missing parts supplied by reference TRBV29-1 and TRBJ1-1, is SAVISQKPSRDICQRGTSLTIQCQVDSQVTMMFWYRQQPGQSLTLIATANQGSEATYESGFVIDKFPISRPNLTFSTLTVSNMSPEDSSIYLCSGRSPTGGLNTEAFFGQGTRLTVV.

V gene TRBV15 combines with J gene TRBJ1-5, with a weak D call TRBD1 (6 bases). Germline CDR1 and CDR2: LNHNV and YYDKDF (reference sequence). Trimming took off 4 bases at V and 5 bases at J, with 18 bases between the two ends. The CDR3 covers 16 residues. The CDR3 bases are TGTGCCACCAGCATACTCAGGGGATCCTTCGATCAGCCCCAGCATTTT. The encoded protein is CATSILRGSFDQPQHF. Using reference TRBV15 and TRBJ1-5 for the parts outside the CDR3, the full variable domain is DAMVIQNPRYQVTQFGKPVTLSCSQTLNHNVMYWYQQKSSQAPKLLFHYYDKDFNNEADTPDNFQSRRPNTSFCFLDIRSPGLGDTAMYLCATSILRGSFDQPQHFGDGTRLSIL.

The genes are TRBV19 and TRBJ2-7; D perhaps matches TRBD2 (5 bases). This CDR3 has 14 residues. Trimming shortened V by 6 bases and J by 0 bases, and 12 bases separated the two germline ends. Germline CDR1 reads LNHDA; CDR2 reads SQIVND (reference sequence). CDR3 in DNA: TGTGCCAGTAGCCTTACGGACTCCTCCTACGAGCAGTACTTC. Protein sequence: CASSLTDSSYEQYF.

V usage is TRBV19 and J usage is TRBJ1-2; 8 bases line up with TRBD1. Unmatched junction bases numbered 1, after V lost 3 bases and J lost 4 bases. Germline loops: CDR1 LNHDA, CDR2 SQIVND (reference sequence). There are 13 residues in the CDR3. The DNA for the CDR3 is TGTGCCAGTAGTATGGGACAGGCCTATGGCTACACCTTC. As protein: CASSMGQAYGYTF.

This clone has just a few counts. The chain has TRBV5-1 and TRBJ2-1; D might be TRBD1 (5 bases). This CDR3 comprises 12 residues. Looked up from germline, CDR1 is SGHRS and CDR2 is YFSETQ. V was shortened by 0 bases and J by 8 bases, with 6 bases between the two germline ends. DNA for the CDR3: TGCGCCAGCAGCTTGGAGGGGTATGAGCAGTTCTTC. This sequence encodes CASSLEGYEQFF.

The CDR3 sequence is CASSLPGQGKLEQYF. The CDR3 DNA reads TGTGCCAGCAGCTTACCGGGACAGGGGAAACTCGAGCAGTACTTC. This chain joins TRBV5-6 and TRBJ2-7; 10 bases are shared with TRBD1. J gave up 6 bases and V 2 bases, and 8 bases lay outside the gene matches. Germline CDR1 SGHDT, CDR2 YYEEEE. The CDR3 is 15 amino acids.

The rearrangement uses TRBV7-3 and TRBJ2-7; a weak D match, TRBD1 (5 bases). CDR3 length: 13 amino acids. With 5 bases removed from V and 0 bases from J, the gap between germline ends came to 8 bases. Germline values: CDR1 SGHTA, CDR2 FQGTGA. The CDR3 loop is CASSLDSSYEQYF. The CDR3 nucleotides are TGTGCCAGCAGCCTAGACAGCTCCTACGAGCAGTACTTC.